Included here is one TCR beta chain sequence, with context. This clone is regarded as large (0.1 to 1%). Its antigen specificity is not known. No much larger clone exists at a distance of one base, and base qualities are not known. For sequencing of the TCRbeta CDR3 region, genomic DNA was extracted from the sorted cells. TCRbeta CDR3 regions were sequenced using the immunoSEQ Assay. TCRdb retrieved this table from immuneACCESS and kept in-frame rearrangements only. Not all clones are present; in checked studies, unresolved V genes account for under half, and no reason is known for the remainder. This sample holds about 37,000 clones; around four fifths were observed only once. Less than 25% of the sample rests with the top ten. This sample is drawn from a study of OX40 agonist ivuxolimab in advanced cancers. With regard to the full study: Ivuxolimab was an agonistic, fully human IgG2 monoclonal antibody directed against OX40 (CD134), a costimulatory receptor. The monotherapy dose-escalation portion (N of about 57 patients) of the phase I ivuxolimab trial is reported in the paper. Three dose-escalation patients achieved partial responses, one with hepatocellular carcinoma and two with cutaneous melanoma. Peripheral TCRbeta sequencing was intended to test whether TCR sequence diversity was altered and clonal T-cell expansion was caused by ivuxolimab. In the dose-escalation cohort, approximately 83% of patients were male, and the mean age was 60 years with a range of about 20 to 80. Among the roughly 52 dose-escalation patients, around 19 had hepatocellular carcinoma, around 15 melanoma, 9 renal cell carcinoma and 9 head and neck cancer. Prior anti-PD-1, anti-PD-L1 or anti-CTLA-4 therapy was permitted, and 40% of dose-escalation patients had received checkpoint inhibitors. Intravenous ivuxolimab was administered to patients every 2 weeks at six dose levels: 0.01, 0.1, 0.3, 1.5, 3 and 10 mg/kg.

What the research found in general, with its limitations: Clonal expansion of both CD4+ and CD8+ blood T cells was observed from baseline to week 6 at doses 0.1 to 3.0 mg/kg. On average, CD8+ T cells showed more expanded clones than CD4+ T cells after ivuxolimab. In partial responders in the 0.1-3.0 mg/kg groups, normalized peripheral clonal expansion was found to be among the lowest, especially among CD8+ T cells. Which antigens the clonally expanded peripheral T cells were specific for was not determined. Low levels of normalized T-cell clonal expansion were also seen in some patients who did not respond.

The trial excluded patients who had a history of autoimmune disease or who were on systemic immunosuppression. Peripheral blood for TCR sequencing was collected from all dose cohorts at baseline, on cycle 4 day 1, and on cycle 7 day 1. Samples came from an open-label, multicenter, first-in-human phase I dose-escalation trial of ivuxolimab. The trial enrolled adults with locally advanced or metastatic head and neck squamous cell, hepatocellular, melanoma or renal cell carcinoma. Before TCR sequencing, CD4+ and CD8+ T cells were separately sorted from peripheral blood. There are 13 amino acids in the CDR3, from cysteine to phenylalanine inclusive. Only the CDR3 region is kept as DNA, spanning 39 bases read in frame from base 1. CDR1 and CDR2 are read off the germline V gene as SGHTA and FQGTGA. Unmatched junction bases come to 1, with V trimmed by 3 bases and J by 6 bases.

Here the sequenced sample was CD4+ or CD8+ T cells sorted from blood, taken in a trial of the OX40 agonist ivuxolimab. The sequence is built from TRBV7-3 and TRBJ2-2; 7 nucleotides in the junction match TRBD1. The sequence came from an adult with an advanced solid tumor such as melanoma, head and neck, liver or kidney cancer. The sequenced DNA: TGTGCCAGCAGCTTTGGGACAGCCGGGGAGCTGTTTTTT. It encodes CASSFGTAGELFF.